This is a list of T cell receptor beta chains from one sample in a study of T-cell memory formation after mild COVID-19. MiXCR, applied by TCRdb to the 5' RACE reads, yields one record per CDR3 protein. The sample yields roughly 120,000 distinct CDR3 sequences, about a sixth seen once. The sample consisted of PBMCs or a T cell subset sorted from them (not recorded which). All receptors derive from an adult woman who had mild COVID-19 (a few samples of this study predate the infection). Cell type and time point are not known. CDR3s include the opening cysteine and the closing phenylalanine or tryptophan. A D gene is named only where the DNA matches it firmly. Not all rows give a size; the values are once, few, many and, for expanded clones, a class.

clone_size: .; d_call: .; j_call: TRBJ1-1; v_call: TRBV10-2; cdr3_aa: CASRGQMNTEAFF; cdr3_nt: TGCGCCAGCAGAGGACAAATGAACACTGAAGCTTTCTTT
clone_size: few; d_call: .; j_call: TRBJ2-1; v_call: TRBV9; cdr3_aa: CARDPEQFF; cdr3_nt: TGTGCCAGGGACCCTGAGCAGTTCTTC
clone_size: few; d_call: .; j_call: TRBJ2-2; v_call: TRBV12-3/TRBV12-4; cdr3_aa: CASTEAGELFF; cdr3_nt: TGTGCCAGCACCGAGGCCGGGGAGCTGTTTTTT
clone_size: .; d_call: .; j_call: TRBJ2-7; v_call: TRBV7-3; cdr3_aa: CASSLIPDSFYEQYF; cdr3_nt: TGTGCCAGCAGCTTAATCCCGGACAGTTTCTACGAGCAGTACTTC
clone_size: few; d_call: .; j_call: TRBJ2-7; v_call: TRBV6-6; cdr3_aa: CASARSSYEQYF; cdr3_nt: TGTGCCAGCGCCAGGAGCTCCTACGAGCAGTACTTC
clone_size: many; d_call: .; j_call: TRBJ2-2; v_call: TRBV15; cdr3_aa: CATSRDTGPNTGELFF; cdr3_nt: TGTGCCACCAGCAGAGATACAGGACCGAACACCGGGGAGCTGTTTTTT
clone_size: few; d_call: .; j_call: TRBJ2-3; v_call: TRBV20-1; cdr3_aa: CSARQGVTDTQYF; cdr3_nt: TGCAGTGCTAGACAGGGTGTCACAGATACGCAGTATTTT
clone_size: few; d_call: .; j_call: TRBJ1-4; v_call: TRBV28; cdr3_aa: CASSRELGGKLFF; cdr3_nt: TGTGCCAGCAGTCGGGAGTTAGGGGGAAAACTGTTTTTT
clone_size: few; d_call: .; j_call: TRBJ2-3; v_call: TRBV7-6; cdr3_aa: CASSPRTGHTQYF; cdr3_nt: TGTGCCAGCAGCCCCCGGACGGGACATACGCAGTATTTT
clone_size: .; d_call: TRBD2; j_call: TRBJ2-2; v_call: TRBV12-3/TRBV12-4; cdr3_aa: CASSLEWTSGDTGELFF; cdr3_nt: TGTGCCAGCAGTCTAGAATGGACTAGCGGAGACACCGGGGAGCTGTTTTTT
clone_size: few; d_call: .; j_call: TRBJ2-3; v_call: TRBV9; cdr3_aa: CASSVAVGGDTQYF; cdr3_nt: TGTGCCAGCAGCGTAGCTGTCGGGGGAGATACGCAGTATTTT
clone_size: .; d_call: .; j_call: TRBJ1-4; v_call: TRBV2; cdr3_aa: CASSETGQRVREKLFF; cdr3_nt: TGTGCCAGCAGTGAAACAGGACAGAGGGTTAGAGAAAAACTGTTTTTT
clone_size: .; d_call: .; j_call: TRBJ2-7; v_call: TRBV7-8; cdr3_aa: CASSSPEAFYEQYF; cdr3_nt: TGTGCCAGCAGCTCTCCAGAGGCCTTTTACGAGCAGTACTTC
clone_size: few; d_call: .; j_call: TRBJ2-5; v_call: TRBV20-1; cdr3_aa: CSARVFPWADQETQYF; cdr3_nt: TGCAGTGCTAGAGTCTTCCCCTGGGCCGATCAAGAGACCCAGTACTTC
clone_size: many; d_call: .; j_call: TRBJ1-2; v_call: TRBV25-1; cdr3_aa: CASSPIANYGYTF; cdr3_nt: TGTGCCAGCAGTCCCATCGCTAACTATGGCTACACCTTC
clone_size: .; d_call: .; j_call: TRBJ1-3; v_call: TRBV6-5; cdr3_aa: CASSRAPGNSGNTIYF; cdr3_nt: TGTGCCAGCAGCCGCGCCCCAGGAAACTCTGGAAACACCATATATTTT
clone_size: .; d_call: .; j_call: TRBJ2-6; v_call: TRBV5-1; cdr3_aa: CASRPSATGANVLTF; cdr3_nt: TGCGCCAGCAGACCGTCAGCGACTGGGGCCAACGTCCTGACTTTC
clone_size: few; d_call: TRBD2; j_call: TRBJ2-1; v_call: TRBV6-2/TRBV6-3; cdr3_aa: CASSYGLTSGYNEQFF; cdr3_nt: TGTGCCAGCAGTTACGGTTTAACTAGCGGTTACAATGAGCAGTTCTTC